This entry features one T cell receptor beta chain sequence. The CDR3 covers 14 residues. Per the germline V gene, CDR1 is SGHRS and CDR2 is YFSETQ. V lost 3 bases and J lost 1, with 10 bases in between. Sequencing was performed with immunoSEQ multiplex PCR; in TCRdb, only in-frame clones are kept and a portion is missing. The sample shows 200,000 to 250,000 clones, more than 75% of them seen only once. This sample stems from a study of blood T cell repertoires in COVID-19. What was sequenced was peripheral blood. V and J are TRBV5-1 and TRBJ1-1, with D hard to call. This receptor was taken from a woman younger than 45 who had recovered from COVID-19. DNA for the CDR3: TGCGCCAGCAGCTCAACCGGGAAGAACACTGAAGCTTTCTTT. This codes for CASSSTGKNTEAFF.